This T cell receptor beta chain was profiled in a study of T cell responses to AZD1222 COVID-19 vaccine (dated by TCRdb to the early 2020s). Background on the whole study: AZD1222 recipients whose second dose came at about 4 weeks and those whose second dose came at about 12 weeks were combined into one group, since spike-specific TCR depth and breadth did not differ between the two schedules. Trial participants were enrolled into age subgroups of 18-55, 56-69 and 70-plus years, which contained around 140, 26 and 57 TCR-sequenced participants, respectively. A total of over 230 trial participants underwent TCR sequencing, of whom more than 200 had received two doses of AZD1222 and 26 had received two doses of the MenACWY control vaccine. General findings and caveats noted by the study authors: Conclusions about previously exposed vaccinees were limited because only six AZD1222 recipients were SARS-CoV-2 seropositive at baseline. The 56-69-year group was small, and its depth increase did not reach significance, likely because of low power. Reportedly, close to half of the unique spike-specific TCRs recognized epitopes lying outside the regions that are mutated in the B.1.351 and B.1.1.7 variants. The whole spike protein was spanned by vaccine-associated CD4 TCRs, and dominant responses were seen in regions 160-218 and 743-854. Because no samples from the day 14 peak response were available, repertoires could be characterized only after the peak T cell response. After two AZD1222 doses, both the breadth and the depth of spike-specific TCRs were significantly higher than at day 0 and than in MenACWY recipients. Participants were mostly white British and included more females than males, and it was suggested by the authors that clonal diversity may have been underestimated.

A remark on this clone: What antigen it recognizes has not been identified. Base quality data are lacking; no much larger clone is found one base away.

The CDR3 regions of human TCRbeta chains were analyzed by immunosequencing. Per the source publication's procedure: Repertoire TCRs were checked for matches against a reference library of SARS-CoV-2-specific TCRs that had been generated using the MIRA antigen-specificity platform. Breadth meant the fraction of unique TCRs that were SARS-CoV-2-associated, whereas depth meant the fraction of total T cells that were SARS-CoV-2-associated. Each spike-specific TCR was assigned to its reactive spike region and to a CD4 or CD8 class using the MIRA data. Log10-transformed breadth and depth values were compared by one-way ANOVA with Sidak's multiple comparisons tests. Imported from immuneACCESS, the table was reduced by TCRdb to in-frame sequences with V and J called. These copies leave out some clones; in studies compared against another copy, an unresolved V gene accounts for under half, and the cause of the remainder is not known. V, J and clone size are those of that table, while D and trimming were read from the DNA. For this sample there are 120,000 to 150,000 clones; about 92% appear just once. About 1.9% of the sample is in the top ten clones.

V and J are trimmed by 1 base and 6 bases, and the gene matches miss 16 bases of the junction. CDR1 and CDR2 are read off the germline V gene as SGHTA and FQGTGA. Its CDR3 holds 18 amino acids, cysteine through phenylalanine. Just CDR3 DNA is preserved here, 54 bases in frame from base 1. This specimen's time point label, per the study, means: baseline before first vaccination. Vaccinee samples were obtained from the UK trials COV001 and COV002, which included a single-blind randomized controlled phase 2/3 trial of AZD1222 (ChAdOx1 nCoV-19) in healthy adults. For TCRbeta chain sequencing, PBMC samples were collected from trial participants at day 0 and at day 28 after the second dose.

The V and J segments used are TRBV7-3 and TRBJ1-2; a stretch of 8 junction bases matches TRBD1. This material consisted of peripheral blood, taken on day 0 of AZD1222 vaccination. The source is an adult in good health. The nucleotide sequence reads as follows: TGTGCCAGCAGCTTAAGGGGGCCCATCAGGGGGCGCGAAGATGGCTACACCTTC. Translated, this is CASSLRGPIRGREDGYTF.